The clone carrying this TCR beta chain occurred once. Its cognate antigen is unknown. Some clones are missing from TCRdb's copy, which holds only in-frame ones; the method was immunoSEQ multiplex PCR. This sample has some 110,000 clones, with over 85% found just once. These data are taken from a study of graft-versus-host responses after intestinal transplantation. As for the study in general: Every recipient underwent anti-thymocyte globulin induction, then tacrolimus and steroids for around three years. Study-wide results and caveats: Patients with graft-donor T cell macrochimerism had high graft-versus-host to host-versus-graft clonal ratios in allografts. Early after transplant, HvG clones declined as circulating GvH clones peaked. Recipient marrow harbored GvH clones, some of which surfaced first in ileum or blood.

This CDR3 contains 17 residues. The V end lost 4 bases, the J end lost 1 base, and 17 bases lay between the germline ends. Germline-derived CDR1 and CDR2 are SGHRS and YFSETQ. The material sequenced was unstimulated CD4+ T cells sorted from spleen or lymph node cells, taken before transplant. The sequence derives from a human donor who was the organ donor for an intestinal transplant. The chain is built from TRBV5-1 and TRBJ2-2; D uncertain. CDR3: CASSPAALFLNTGELFF. The DNA for the CDR3 is TGCGCCAGCAGCCCCGCGGCGCTTTTCCTGAACACCGGGGAGCTGTTTTTT. The full variable domain, with the rest looked up from reference TRBV5-1 and TRBJ2-2, is KAGVTQTPRYLIKTRGQQVTLSCSPISGHRSVSWYQQTPGQGLQFLFEYFSETQRNKGNFPGRFSGRQFSNSRSEMNVSTLELGDSALYLCASSPAALFLNTGELFFGEGSRLTVL.